The clone carrying this T cell receptor (beta chain) was observed once. The entry originates in a study of blood T cell repertoires in COVID-19. Overall study context: The United States, Italy and Spain were the sources of the acute and convalescent COVID-19 samples. PBMCs, B-cell-depleted T cells, or T cells were the source of the cDNA or gDNA that made up the material.

Per the study methods: Nucleated cell counts were estimated from reference gene primer amplification. Clones were read by immunoSEQ multiplex PCR, and TCRdb kept only the in-frame ones, dropping some. V and J calls plus clone size are reproduced from that table; the DNA served to infer D and trimming. The sample consists of about 160,000 clones, about four fifths of them appearing once. Germline loops: CDR1 LNHDA, CDR2 SQIVND (reference sequence). V shed 6 bases, J shed 6 bases, and the junction held 9 bases outside the gene matches. The CDR3 extends over 15 amino acids. Enrolment of Seattle patients took place during active infection, and they were followed longitudinally.

The chain recombines TRBV19 with TRBJ2-3, with 10 bases identical to TRBD2. The sequencing input was peripheral blood. The source is a woman aged 60-75 years with COVID-19, enrolled during active disease. The CDR3 nucleotides are TGTGCCAGTAGCTCGGTAGCGGGAGGCAGGGATACGCAGTATTTT. It codes for CASSSVAGGRDTQYF.